Listed here are 14 T cell receptor beta chains from one sample, sequenced in a study of blood T cell repertoires in COVID-19. Only in-frame clones appear in the TCRdb table, and some are missing; sequencing was by immunoSEQ multiplex PCR. Of roughly 200,000 clones in the sample, roughly three quarters were seen once. Sequencing was done on a sample of peripheral blood. These receptor sequences come from a woman aged 40 to 50 with COVID-19, enrolled during active disease.

The chain links TRBV12-3 or TRBV12-4 to TRBJ1-2; possible D gene TRBD1, 6 bases. Trimming shortened V by 0 bases and J by 6 bases, and 8 bases separated the two germline ends. The CDR3 is 13 amino acids. The CDR3 sequence: CASSLARGNGYTF. CDR3 nucleotides: TGTGCCAGCAGTTTAGCAAGGGGGAATGGCTACACCTTC.

The genes are TRBV11-2 and TRBJ2-5; TRBD1 is a possible D gene (6 bases). The length of the CDR3 is 14 residues. The V end was cut by 2 bases, the J end by 7 bases, with 14 bases between. Germline V gene sequence: CDR1 SGHAT, CDR2 FQNNGV. The CDR3 loop is CASSLQGIGGTQYF. CDR3 nucleotides: TGTGCCAGCAGCTTACAGGGGATTGGTGGGACCCAGTACTTC.

V and J are TRBV7-3 and TRBJ1-1; 8 bases align to TRBD1. Per the germline V gene, CDR1 is SGHTA and CDR2 is FQGTGA. V dropped 4 bases and J dropped 5; count of bases not matched to a gene: 9. CDR3 length: 15 amino acids. In nucleotides, the CDR3 is TGTGCCAGCAGCTCTGGACAGGGTGGGCTTACTGAAGCTTTCTTT. Translating gives CASSSGQGGLTEAFF. The full variable domain, completed using reference TRBV7-3 and TRBJ1-1, is GAGVSQTPSNKVTEKGKYVELRCDPISGHTALYWYRQSLGQGPEFLIYFQGTGAADDSGLPNDRFFAVRPEGSVSTLKIQRTERGDSAVYLCASSSGQGGLTEAFFGQGTRLTVV.

The rearrangement links TRBV3-1 (or the pseudogene TRBV3-2) to TRBJ2-7; TRBD2 is a possible D gene (5 bases). Germline loops: CDR1 LGHDT, CDR2 YNNKEL (reference sequence). The CDR3 has 12 amino acids. V lost 4 bases to trimming and J lost 2 bases, with 6 bases between them. CDR3 region: CASSPGTYEQYF. CDR3 in DNA: TGTGCCAGCAGCCCCGGGACCTACGAGCAGTACTTC.

The CDR3 nucleotides read TGTGCCAGCAGTCCTGACAGGAGTTCCTATGGCTACACCTTC. It specifies CASSPDRSSYGYTF. The rearrangement joins TRBV2 to TRBJ1-2; TRBD1 might be the D (6 bases). V gave up 5 bases and J gave up 4 bases, with 14 bases separating them. The CDR3 runs 14 residues. In germline, CDR1 is SNHLY, CDR2 FYNNEI.

This clone was found once. The chain links TRBV6-5 to TRBJ1-3; D is undetermined. This CDR3 comprises 13 residues. The V end was cut by 6 bases, the J end by 8 bases, with 14 bases between. Germline-derived CDR1 and CDR2 are MNHEY and SVGAGI. The CDR3 nucleotides read TGTGCCAGCAGAGGGAGTGGGTTGGACACCATATATTTT. Translation: CASRGSGLDTIYF.

Here the CDR3 reads CASSLGDSLNQPQHF. DNA of the CDR3: TGTGCCAGCAGCTTAGGGGACAGCCTAAATCAGCCCCAGCATTTT. The chain recombines TRBV7-2 with TRBJ1-5; 7 nucleotides agree with TRBD1. Per germline, CDR1 SGHTA and CDR2 FQGNSA. With 1 base clipped from V and 4 bases from J, the junction kept 4 bases outside the gene matches. The CDR3 is 15 amino acids.

This chain uses TRBV25-1 with TRBJ1-4; 7 bases are shared with TRBD1. The CDR3 length is 14 residues. Trimming cost V 0 bases and J 5 bases; bases outside gene matches: 0. Germline V lookup: CDR1 MGHDK, CDR2 SYGVNS. CDR3 residues: CASSEYRGNEKLFF. CDR3 in DNA: TGTGCCAGCAGTGAATACAGGGGGAATGAAAAACTGTTTTTT.

This clone appeared a few times. The chain recombines TRBV19 with TRBJ2-5; TRBD2 might be the D (6 bases). Trimming cost V 3 bases and J 2 bases, with 10 bases left between them. The CDR3 loop spans 14 amino acids. From germline, CDR1 is LNHDA and CDR2 SQIVND (reference sequence). CDR3 in DNA: TGTGCCAGTAGTATTGGGGGGTTTCAAGAGACCCAGTACTTC. This translates into CASSIGGFQETQYF. Full variable domain (remainder filled in from reference TRBV19 and TRBJ2-5): DGGITQSPKYLFRKEGQNVTLSCEQNLNHDAMYWYRQDPGQGLRLIYYSQIVNDFQKGDIAEGYSVSREKKESFPLTVTSAQKNPTAFYLCASSIGGFQETQYFGPGTRLLVL.

This sequence joins TRBV7-8 and TRBJ1-3, with 8 bases lining up with TRBD1. The ends lost 0 bases at V and 0 bases at J; junction bases unmatched: 1. The length of the CDR3 is 16 residues. Germline CDR1 is SGHVS and CDR2 is FQNEAQ. The CDR3 DNA follows: TGTGCCAGCAGCTTAGCGCAGGGGGCCTCTGGAAACACCATATATTTT. Translating it yields CASSLAQGASGNTIYF.

The sample holds one count of this clone. This chain connects TRBV6-5 to TRBJ1-3, with D unclear. V lost 4 bases to trimming and J lost 5 bases, with 15 bases between them. The CDR3 contains 15 residues. CDR1 is MNHEY and CDR2 is SVGAGI in the germline V gene. The CDR3 loop reads CASSFVSTGRNTIYF. DNA of the CDR3: TGTGCCAGCAGTTTTGTATCCACCGGGAGAAACACCATATATTTT.

The chain combines TRBV7-3 with TRBJ2-3, with 7 bases identical to TRBD1. CDR3 length: 14 amino acids. V shed 6 bases, J shed 4 bases, and the junction held 7 bases outside the gene matches. CDR1 and CDR2 (germline): SGHTA, FQGTGA. CDR3 residues: CASSSDRAPDTQYF. The CDR3 nucleotides read TGTGCCAGCAGTTCCGACAGGGCCCCAGATACGCAGTATTTT.

J is TRBJ2-7 and V is TRBV3-1 (or the pseudogene TRBV3-2); 7 bases line up with TRBD2. CDR3 length: 13 residues. The V and J ends lost 4 bases and 2 bases, in that order; junction bases with no gene match: 2. Germline-derived CDR1 and CDR2 are LGHDT and YNNKEL (reference sequence). CDR3 residues: CASSLGLTYEQYF. The CDR3 bases are TGTGCCAGCAGCCTGGGACTAACCTACGAGCAGTACTTC.

V usage is TRBV3-1 (or the pseudogene TRBV3-2) and J usage is TRBJ2-7; 9 nucleotides match TRBD1. V lost 10 bases, J lost 4 bases, and 17 bases stayed unmatched. The CDR3 is 16 residues long. Germline-derived CDR1 and CDR2 are LGHDT and YNNKEL (reference sequence). The CDR3 loop reads CAIRFRDRVNSYEQYF. As DNA, the CDR3 is TGTGCCATTAGATTCCGGGACAGGGTAAATTCATACGAGCAGTACTTC.